Shown below are 32 T cell receptor beta chains from a single sample sequenced in a study of shared clonotypes between healthy human individuals (TCRdb year 2020). The library was generated by the immunoSEQ multiplex PCR assay. In TCRdb, the immuneACCESS table is reduced to in-frame sequences with V and J assigned. These tables do not hold every clone; where another copy was compared, an unresolved V gene accounts for under half, and the others remain unexplained. The sample includes more than 2,000,000 clones, with 80% to 95% observed a single time. 0.39% of the sample belongs to the ten largest clones. Sample: naive CD4+ T cells from PBMCs. This specimen's cell subset or site label, interpreted: CD45RA+ positively selected. The receptor source for this set is a man between 18 and 35 years old in good health. Some clones in this sample may be carry-over from other donors' samples.

The genes are TRBV19 and TRBJ1-5; a weak D match, TRBD1 (6 bases). CDR3 size: 16 residues. The germline V gene has CDR1 LNHDA and CDR2 SQIVND (reference sequence). Trimming shortened V by 4 bases and J by 3 bases, and 16 bases separated the two germline ends. CDR3 sequence: CASSSGGLSHNQPQHF. The CDR3 DNA follows: TGTGCCAGTAGTAGTGGGGGCCTCTCTCACAATCAGCCCCAGCATTTT.

V gene TRBV27 combines with J gene TRBJ1-1; unclear D gene. This CDR3 contains 12 residues. V was shortened by 5 bases and J by 9 bases, with 13 bases between the two germline ends. CDR1 MNHEY and CDR2 SMNVEV come from the germline V gene (reference sequence). CDR3 nucleotide sequence: TGTGCCAGCAGTCTACGAGGGAATCAAGCTTTCTTT. Its protein product is CASSLRGNQAFF.

The V and J genes are TRBV30 and TRBJ2-5; 7 nucleotides agree with TRBD1. Germline assignment: CDR1 GTSNPN and CDR2 SVGIG (reference sequence). The CDR3 totals 15 residues. V shed 0 bases, J shed 1 base, and the junction held 5 bases outside the gene matches. This CDR3 is CAWSVGTVLQETQYF. In nucleotides, the CDR3 is TGTGCCTGGAGTGTAGGGACAGTCCTCCAAGAGACCCAGTACTTC.

V is TRBV7-2 and J is TRBJ2-7; the D is unclear. Trimming removed 1 base at V and 4 bases at J, with 8 bases between. This CDR3 has 13 amino acids. Germline CDR1 and CDR2: SGHTA and FQGNSA. The CDR3 is CASSLGVWYEQYF. The CDR3 coding sequence is TGTGCCAGCAGCTTAGGGGTGTGGTACGAGCAGTACTTC.

This chain connects TRBV28 to TRBJ1-2, with 8 bases fitting TRBD1. This CDR3 is 16 amino acids long. Germline CDR1 reads MDHEN; CDR2 reads SYDVKM. The trim removed 0 bases at V and 4 bases at J, leaving 7 bases unmatched. In DNA, the CDR3 is TGTGCCAGCAGTTTATGGTCAGGACAGGGTATCTATGGCTACACCTTC. The encoded protein is CASSLWSGQGIYGYTF.

The CDR3 reads CASSASGTGGSRAEAFF. CDR3 nucleotides: TGTGCCAGTAGTGCATCCGGGACAGGGGGAAGTAGGGCTGAAGCTTTCTTT. J is TRBJ1-1 and V is TRBV19; 11 bases align to TRBD1. The trim removed 5 bases at V and 6 bases at J, leaving 14 bases unmatched. This CDR3 is built from 17 residues. In germline, CDR1 is LNHDA, CDR2 SQIVND (reference sequence).

CDR3 sequence: CSAPWVDTIYF. DNA of the CDR3: TGCAGTGCTCCCTGGGTCGACACCATATATTTT. V usage is TRBV20-1 and J usage is TRBJ1-3; no firm D call. Trimming took off 5 bases at V and 8 bases at J, with 10 bases between the two ends. Germline lookup yields CDR1 DFQATT and CDR2 SNEGSKA (reference sequence). CDR3 size: 11 residues.

The chain carries TRBV2 and TRBJ2-3, with D perhaps TRBD2 (6 bases). The CDR3 totals 14 residues. The ends were cut back, 1 base at V and 4 bases at J, with 9 bases in the middle. Germline CDR1 SNHLY, CDR2 FYNNEI. CDR3 residues: CASSEVGGADTQYF. CDR3 nucleotides: TGTGCCAGCAGTGAAGTCGGGGGAGCAGATACGCAGTATTTT.

A remark on this clone: The junction and the germline gene differ at one end; a read error may be behind it. CDR3 nucleotide sequence: TGTGCCAGCAGTGAACCCGCAGGGTCCTACGTGCAGTACTTC. Its translation: CASSEPAGSYVQYF. This chain uses TRBV6-1 with TRBJ2-7; possible D gene TRBD1, 5 bases. CDR1 and CDR2 (germline): MNHNS, SASEGT. CDR3 length equals 14 residues.

The V gene is TRBV29-1, the J gene TRBJ2-7, with 10 bases identical to TRBD2. CDR3 size: 16 residues. Germline assignment: CDR1 SQVTM and CDR2 ANQGSEA. Losses at the gene ends were 5 bases for V and 3 bases for J; bases not matched to a gene: 13. In DNA form, the CDR3 reads TGCAGCGTTATGAGCGGGAGGGCCGGTGGTTTCTACGAGCAGTACTTC. It codes for CSVMSGRAGGFYEQYF.

The chain uses TRBV5-6 and TRBJ1-4; 8 positions match TRBD1. The CDR3 extends over 15 amino acids. Germline V gene lookup returns CDR1 SGHDT and CDR2 YYEEEE. Losses at the gene ends were 4 bases for V and 8 bases for J; bases not matched to a gene: 10. In DNA form, the CDR3 reads TGTGCCAGCAGCCGAGGACCGACAGGGGACGAAAAACTGTTTTTT. Translated, it gives CASSRGPTGDEKLFF.

The chain recombines TRBV4-1 with TRBJ2-7; weak D call: TRBD2 (5 bases). The CDR3 is 15 residues long. Deletions cut 0 bases from V and 0 bases from J, with 9 bases between. CDR1 is MGHRA and CDR2 is YSYEKL in the germline V gene. The CDR3 nucleotides are TGCGCCAGCAGCCAAGATTCGGGGAGCTCCTACGAGCAGTACTTC. Translating it yields CASSQDSGSSYEQYF.

The gene calls are TRBV28 and TRBJ1-1, with 7 positions matching TRBD1. CDR1 and CDR2 from the germline V gene are MDHEN and SYDVKM. With V trimmed by 0 bases and J by 2 bases, 3 bases remained unmatched. This CDR3 has 15 residues. The DNA for the CDR3 is TGTGCCAGCAGTTTATGGGGACAGCCAAACACTGAAGCTTTCTTT. Its translation is CASSLWGQPNTEAFF.

DNA of the CDR3: TGTGCCAGCAGCCCGGGGGGCGGGAGAACCGGGGAGCTGTTTTTT. It specifies CASSPGGGRTGELFF. The rearrangement uses TRBV4-2 and TRBJ2-2, with D tentatively TRBD2 (7 bases). V lost 4 bases to trimming and J lost 5 bases, with 14 bases between them. Germline CDR1 LGHNA, CDR2 YNFKEQ. The CDR3 has 15 residues.

The rearrangement joins TRBV18 to TRBJ2-1, with TRBD2 identical over 12 bases. Trimming cost V 1 base and J 0 bases; bases outside gene matches: 7. The CDR3 runs 19 residues. Germline V lookup: CDR1 KGHSH, CDR2 LQKENI. CDR3 protein: CASSPQLAGGHSSYNEQFF. The CDR3 bases are TGTGCCAGCTCACCACAACTAGCGGGAGGCCATAGCTCCTACAATGAGCAGTTCTTC.

The chain links TRBV30 to TRBJ2-7; D is undetermined. The CDR3 covers 14 residues. The V and J ends lost 4 bases and 5 bases respectively, with 18 bases between them. Germline V gene sequence: CDR1 GTSNPN, CDR2 SVGIG (reference sequence). The CDR3 DNA sequence: TGTGCCTGGAACGGACCAGCGAGATCAAACGAGCAGTACTTC. This translates into CAWNGPARSNEQYF.

This chain connects TRBV29-1 to TRBJ2-7; D assignment may be TRBD1 or TRBD2 (5 bases each). CDR1 SQVTM and CDR2 ANQGSEA come from the germline V gene. CDR3 size: 10 residues. V was trimmed by 7 bases and J by 7 bases, leaving 11 bases between them. The CDR3 nucleotides are TGCAGCGCCTGGGACGGAGAGCAGTACTTC. Residues: CSAWDGEQYF.

V is TRBV5-1 and J is TRBJ2-5; D gene ambiguous. The CDR3 extends over 14 amino acids. The V end was cut by 7 bases, the J end by 0 bases, with 13 bases between. CDR1 is SGHRS and CDR2 is YFSETQ in the germline V gene. The DNA for the CDR3 is TGCGCCAGCTGTGACTTCTCGTACCAAGAGACCCAGTACTTC. Protein: CASCDFSYQETQYF.

The chain recombines TRBV2 with TRBJ2-2, with TRBD2 matching 8 bases. In germline, CDR1 is SNHLY, CDR2 FYNNEI. This CDR3 spans 15 amino acids. V was pared by 8 bases and J by 4 bases, with 9 bases of the junction left unmatched. CDR3: CASRQREWSTGELFF. As DNA, the CDR3 is TGTGCCAGCCGCCAGCGGGAGTGGAGCACCGGGGAGCTGTTTTTT.

The chain is built from TRBV7-3 and TRBJ2-1, with 7 positions matching TRBD2. Per germline, CDR1 SGHTA and CDR2 FQGTGA. The CDR3 has 15 residues. J lost 5 bases, V lost 5 bases, and 9 bases had no gene match. Here the CDR3 reads CASSPQAGRHNEQFF. CDR3 coding DNA: TGTGCCAGCAGCCCTCAAGCGGGACGGCACAATGAGCAGTTCTTC.

CDR3 protein: CSVRETGYQETQYF. The CDR3 DNA reads TGCAGCGTGAGGGAGACAGGCTACCAAGAGACCCAGTACTTC. The V gene is TRBV29-1, the J gene TRBJ2-5, with D possibly being TRBD1 (6 bases). The CDR3 runs to 14 residues. The V end was cut by 6 bases, the J end by 0 bases, with 14 bases between. Germline values: CDR1 SQVTM, CDR2 ANQGSEA.

The rearrangement joins TRBV10-1 to TRBJ1-1; 7 positions agree with TRBD1. Germline V gene data show CDR1 as WNHNN and CDR2 as SYGVQD (reference sequence). The CDR3 consists of 14 residues. V lost 5 bases, J lost 0 bases, and 3 bases stayed unmatched. The DNA for the CDR3 is TGCGCCAGCAGTAAGGGACAGATGAACACTGAAGCTTTCTTT. It is translated as CASSKGQMNTEAFF.

Concerning this clone: Different DNA sequences within this sample yield the same CDR3. The V and J genes are TRBV29-1 and TRBJ1-2; 7 bases are shared with TRBD1. Germline trimming cut 4 bases from V and 4 bases from J; bases unmatched to any gene: 3. Looked up from germline, CDR1 is SQVTM and CDR2 is ANQGSEA. The CDR3 consists of 12 residues. CDR3 DNA sequence: TGCAGCGTTGTGGGACAGAGCTATGGCTACACCTTC. Amino acid sequence: CSVVGQSYGYTF.

The rearrangement joins TRBV30 to TRBJ2-7, with D unresolved. The CDR3 spans 14 residues. V was shortened by 4 bases and J by 2 bases, with 15 bases between the two germline ends. The germline V gene encodes CDR1 GTSNPN and CDR2 SVGIG (reference sequence). CDR3 coding DNA: TGTGCCTGGACCCCTCCGGAAAGGACCTACGAGCAGTACTTC. It specifies CAWTPPERTYEQYF.

The chain links TRBV7-9 to TRBJ2-2; 14 bases align to TRBD2. The CDR3 has 16 residues. After removal of 3 bases from V and 5 bases from J, the junction contained 2 bases not matched to a gene. Per the germline V gene, CDR1 is SEHNR and CDR2 is FQNEAQ (reference sequence). CDR3 protein: CASSLGTSGSTGELFF. The CDR3 nucleotides are TGTGCCAGCAGCTTGGGGACTAGCGGGAGTACCGGGGAGCTGTTTTTT.

Regarding this clone: Within the sample, other DNA sequences also encode this same CDR3. The gene calls are TRBV18 and TRBJ2-7; tentative D call: TRBD2 (6 bases). Per germline, CDR1 KGHSH and CDR2 LQKENI. This CDR3 has 13 amino acids. The ends were cut back, 2 bases at V and 4 bases at J, with 9 bases in the middle. In DNA, the CDR3 is TGTGCCAGCTCACCAGGGAGGCAGTACGAGCAGTACTTC. Translation: CASSPGRQYEQYF. Full variable domain (missing parts from reference TRBV18 and TRBJ2-7): NAGVMQNPRHLVRRRGQEARLRCSPMKGHSHVYWYRQLPEEGLKFMVYLQKENIIDESGMPKERFSAEFPKEGPSILRIQQVVRGDSAAYFCASSPGRQYEQYFGPGTRLTVT.

This chain links TRBV5-1 with TRBJ2-5; a possible D gene is TRBD1 (6 bases). The CDR3 is made up of 15 amino acids. V shed 1 base and J shed 2 bases, with 12 bases lying between them. The germline CDR1 and CDR2 sequences are SGHRS and YFSETQ. CDR3 loop: CASSLFLQGQETQYF. The CDR3 DNA reads as TGCGCCAGCAGCTTGTTTCTCCAGGGGCAAGAGACCCAGTACTTC. The variable domain in full, with the rest retrieved from reference TRBV5-1 and TRBJ2-5, is KAGVTQTPRYLIKTRGQQVTLSCSPISGHRSVSWYQQTPGQGLQFLFEYFSETQRNKGNFPGRFSGRQFSNSRSEMNVSTLELGDSALYLCASSLFLQGQETQYFGPGTRLLVL.

The chain uses TRBV6-1 and TRBJ1-3, with D uncertain. This CDR3 has 16 amino acids. Germline assignment: CDR1 MNHNS and CDR2 SASEGT. The ends were cut back, 2 bases at V and 0 bases at J, with 11 bases in the middle. CDR3 DNA sequence: TGTGCCAGCAGTGAAAGGTTCCAGGCCTCTGGAAACACCATATATTTT. Translated, it gives CASSERFQASGNTIYF.

This sequence joins TRBV27 and TRBJ1-1, with TRBD1 identical over 7 bases. The CDR3 loop spans 13 amino acids. The germline V gene encodes CDR1 MNHEY and CDR2 SMNVEV (reference sequence). The V gene end was trimmed by 4 bases and the J gene end by 5 bases; junction bases not matched to a gene: 4. As DNA, the CDR3 is TGTGCCAGCAGTTACAGGGGTCGGACTGAAGCTTTCTTT. This sequence encodes CASSYRGRTEAFF.

V usage is TRBV5-1 and J usage is TRBJ2-7, with a possible D match to TRBD1 (6 bases). V dropped 4 bases and J dropped 6 bases, with 17 bases sitting between them. CDR1 and CDR2 (germline): SGHRS, YFSETQ. The CDR3 spans 14 residues. The CDR3 region has the DNA TGCGCCAGCAGCCCTAGGGGGTATCAGAGCGAGCAGTACTTC. Its protein product is CASSPRGYQSEQYF.

The J gene is TRBJ2-1, the V gene TRBV28; 10 nucleotides align to TRBD2. J lost 2 bases, V lost 8 bases, and 3 bases had no gene match. CDR1 MDHEN and CDR2 SYDVKM come from the germline V gene. This CDR3 is 14 amino acids long. CDR3 in amino acids: CASGLAGAYNEQFF. The CDR3 nucleotides are TGTGCCAGCGGCCTAGCGGGAGCCTACAATGAGCAGTTCTTC.

This chain connects TRBV6-5 to TRBJ2-1; 12 bases agree with TRBD2. J was trimmed by 7 bases and V by 8 bases; bases with no gene match: 9. The CDR3 is made up of 15 amino acids. From germline, CDR1 is MNHEY and CDR2 SVGAGI. The CDR3: CASGTSGRPGNEQFF. In DNA form, the CDR3 reads TGTGCCAGCGGCACTAGCGGGAGGCCTGGGAATGAGCAGTTCTTC.